This entry describes one T cell receptor beta chain. The antigen is undetermined. The sample comes from a study of radiotherapy plus CTLA-4 blockade in lung cancer. Study at large: Objective responses arose in over 15% of patients, and around 30% experienced disease control.

Alongside CTLA-4 blockade with ipilimumab, patients with chemo-refractory metastatic non-small-cell lung cancer received focal radiation. Study results and limitations: Best predicting response, reportedly, were early blood T cell clone dynamics, with interferon-beta. Radiotherapy was combined with ipilimumab, and tumor-derived TCR clones then expanded in blood.

Measured with immunoSEQ multiplex PCR; TCRdb has only the in-frame clones, and not every one. The sample shows about 23,000 clones, 71% of them seen only once. The clonotype originates from a human donor with non-small cell lung cancer whose response to radiotherapy plus ipilimumab could not be evaluated. The sequencing here drew on peripheral blood, taken from a patient treated with radiotherapy plus ipilimumab.

The chain's CDR3 is CASSPTTSGTYNEQFF. The CDR3 DNA follows: TGCGCCAGCAGCCCGACGACTAGCGGAACCTACAATGAGCAGTTCTTC. The V gene is TRBV4-1, the J gene TRBJ2-1; 9 bases are shared with TRBD2. Germline trimming cut 4 bases from V and 2 bases from J; bases unmatched to any gene: 6. Germline CDR1 is MGHRA and CDR2 is YSYEKL. The CDR3 is 16 residues long.